Detailed here is one TCR beta chain. The antigen it recognizes is unknown. No base qualities exist here, and no much larger clone lies one base off it. Trimming leaves V shorter by 7 bases and J shorter by 1 base, with the junction holding 9 bases beyond the gene matches. From its cysteine to its phenylalanine, the CDR3 spans 15 amino acids. CDR3 DNA only is kept here, 45 bases in frame from base 1. The CDR1 and CDR2 encoded by the germline V gene (reference sequence) are SEHNR and FQNEAQ. The sample comes from a study of blood T cell repertoires in COVID-19 (dated by TCRdb to the early 2020s). Context from the whole study: Samples covering the acute and convalescent phases of COVID-19 were provided by collaborators in the United States, Italy and Spain. The material from the prospective study consisted of cDNA or gDNA derived from T cells, B-cell-depleted T cells, or PBMCs. The dataset comprised deeply sampled blood TCRbeta repertoires from subjects exposed to, actively infected with, or recovered from COVID-19. The repertoires were made available in a free public database intended to serve as a resource for research on the immune response to SARS-CoV-2. Samples were obtained from the ongoing ImmuneRACE study (first 160 participants) and from 950 to 1,500 subjects provided by 6 global collaborators. Nearly every sample came with metadata listing a de-identified subject ID, COVID-19 status, age in years and sex. Where HLA class I and class II types were available, the types were taken from metadata supplied by the sample provider, not from assay-based typing. Summary of the overall study and its limitations: Clinical and demographic metadata were provided uncurated, with the amount varying by source and participant.

TCRbeta CDR3 regions were amplified from genomic DNA using the immunoSEQ Assay, a bias-controlled multiplex PCR. Regarding the original processing steps: The number of nucleated cells in each sample was estimated from the amplification of reference gene primers within the assay. Sequence reads were collapsed and filtered to measure the absolute abundance of every unique TCRbeta CDR3 rearrangement. For each sample, productive Simpson clonality was calculated as the square root of Simpson's diversity index over productive rearrangements. The source is immuneACCESS, and TCRdb retained only in-frame sequences with V and J called. Part of the clones is not carried over; for the studies checked, unresolved V genes explain less than half of this, and the remainder is unexplained. V and J calls and clone size are those listed in that table; D and trimming were worked out from the DNA. The sample contains 190,000 or so clones, 85% of them found a single time. Around a sixth of the sample is held by the ten biggest clonotypes.

Participants in the prospective study were enrolled through a virtual design, were aged about 18 to 89 years, and lived in 24 United States geographic areas. To assign participants to cohorts, the prospective study relied on clinical history that participants themselves reported in a screening survey and a study questionnaire. Recovered participants in ImmuneRACE Cohort 3 were defined as having two consecutive negative NP/OP PCR tests, clearance from a healthcare professional, or resolution of symptoms. In the prospective study, mobile phlebotomists collected whole blood, serum and a nasopharyngeal or oropharyngeal swab from each participant. Over a 2-month period, participants in the prospective study had the option of providing additional blood draws and questionnaires. Before DNA extraction, blood samples from the prospective study were shipped at room temperature or frozen.

Sequencing was carried out using PBMCs or T cells enriched from blood (not recorded which). This receptor was obtained from a man aged 35 to 55 who had recovered from COVID-19. The rearrangement combines TRBV7-9 with TRBJ1-2; 7 of the junction bases match TRBD1. The DNA sequence is given as TGTGCCAGCACCCACCGGGACAGCAATAACTATGGCTACACCTTC. The encoded protein is CASTHRDSNNYGYTF.